The clone carrying this T cell receptor beta chain was recorded only once. Its specificity is unknown. Assay used: immunoSEQ multiplex PCR; TCRdb lists only in-frame clones, some missing. The table shows around 8,900 clones, with 78% occurring only once. The time point: neoterminal ileum biopsy at postoperative endoscopy, about 6 months after surgery. These data belong to a study of T cell repertoires in ileal Crohn's disease. Study information: The M6 sample came from neoterminal ileum during colonoscopy after surgery.

Study-wide findings and caveats: Compared with CD4 T cells, sorted CD8 cells carried more expanded clones. The median delay to postoperative endoscopy was approximately 7.5 months.

V shed 6 bases and J 9 bases; nucleotides not matched to a gene: 7. Germline V lookup: CDR1 KGHSH, CDR2 LQKENI. This CDR3 contains 13 residues. V gene TRBV18 combines with J gene TRBJ2-1; 8 bases fit TRBD2. This TCR was sampled from an adult with Crohn's disease. The sequencing sample was made of ileal tissue. The CDR3, as DNA: TGTGCCAGCTCCCTCGGGGGGGCTGCTGAGCAGTTCTTC. This gives the protein CASSLGGAAEQFF.